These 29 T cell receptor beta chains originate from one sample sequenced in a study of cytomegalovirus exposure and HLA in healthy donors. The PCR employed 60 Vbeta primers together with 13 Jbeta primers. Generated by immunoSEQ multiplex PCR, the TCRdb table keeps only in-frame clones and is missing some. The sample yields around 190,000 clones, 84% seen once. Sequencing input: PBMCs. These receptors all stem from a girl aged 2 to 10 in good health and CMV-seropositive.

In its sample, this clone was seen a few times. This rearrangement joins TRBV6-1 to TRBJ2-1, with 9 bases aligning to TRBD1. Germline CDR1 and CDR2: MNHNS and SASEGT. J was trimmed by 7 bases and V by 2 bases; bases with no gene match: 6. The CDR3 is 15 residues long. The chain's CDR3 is CASSELRTGVNEQFF. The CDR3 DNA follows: TGTGCCAGCAGTGAACTTCGGACAGGGGTGAATGAGCAGTTCTTC.

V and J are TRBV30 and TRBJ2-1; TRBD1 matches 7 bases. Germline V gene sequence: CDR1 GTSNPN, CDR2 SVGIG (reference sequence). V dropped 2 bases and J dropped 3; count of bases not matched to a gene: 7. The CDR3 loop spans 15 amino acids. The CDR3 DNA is TGTGCCTGGAGTAGGAGGTCAGGGGGCTACAATGAGCAGTTCTTC. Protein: CAWSRRSGGYNEQFF.

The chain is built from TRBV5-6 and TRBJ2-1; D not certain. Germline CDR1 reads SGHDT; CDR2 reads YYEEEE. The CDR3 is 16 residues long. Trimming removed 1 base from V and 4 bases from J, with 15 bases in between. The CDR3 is CASSLPRPPGYNEQFF. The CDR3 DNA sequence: TGTGCCAGCAGCTTGCCCAGGCCACCTGGATACAATGAGCAGTTCTTC.

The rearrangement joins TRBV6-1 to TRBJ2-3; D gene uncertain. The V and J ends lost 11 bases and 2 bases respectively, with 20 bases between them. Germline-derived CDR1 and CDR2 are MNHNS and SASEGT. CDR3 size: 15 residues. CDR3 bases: TGTGCCGCCCGACCCAGTCGACTGCTCACAGATACGCAGTATTTT. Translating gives CAARPSRLLTDTQYF.

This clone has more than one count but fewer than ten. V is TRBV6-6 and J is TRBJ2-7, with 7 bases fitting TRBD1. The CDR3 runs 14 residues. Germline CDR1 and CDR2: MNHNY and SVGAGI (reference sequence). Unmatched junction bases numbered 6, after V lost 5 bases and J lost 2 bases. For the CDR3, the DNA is TGTGCCAGCAGTCCACAGGGGTGGGCCTACGAGCAGTACTTC. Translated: CASSPQGWAYEQYF.

CDR3: CASSYGGREYNEQFF. As DNA, the CDR3 is TGCGCCAGCAGCTACGGCGGGAGGGAGTACAATGAGCAGTTCTTC. The V gene is TRBV5-1, the J gene TRBJ2-1; 9 bases agree with TRBD2. Trimming removed 3 bases from V and 4 bases from J; junction bases left unmatched: 5. Germline CDR1 SGHRS, CDR2 YFSETQ. The CDR3 loop spans 15 amino acids.

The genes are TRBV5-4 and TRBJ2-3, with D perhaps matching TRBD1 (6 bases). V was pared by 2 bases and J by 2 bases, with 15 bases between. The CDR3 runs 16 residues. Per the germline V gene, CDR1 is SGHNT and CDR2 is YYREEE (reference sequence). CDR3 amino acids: CASSFFQGTHTDTQYF. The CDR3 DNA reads TGTGCCAGCAGCTTTTTTCAGGGGACCCACACAGATACGCAGTATTTT. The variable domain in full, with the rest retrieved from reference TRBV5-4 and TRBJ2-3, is ETGVTQSPTHLIKTRGQQVTLRCSSQSGHNTVSWYQQALGQGPQFIFQYYREEENGRGNFPPRFSGLQFPNYSSELNVNALELDDSALYLCASSFFQGTHTDTQYFGPGTRLTVL.

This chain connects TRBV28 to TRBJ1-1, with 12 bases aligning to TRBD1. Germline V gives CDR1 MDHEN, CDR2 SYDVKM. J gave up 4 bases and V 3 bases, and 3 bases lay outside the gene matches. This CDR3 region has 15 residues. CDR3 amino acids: CASSLGTGGLTEAFF. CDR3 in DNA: TGTGCCAGCAGTTTGGGGACAGGGGGCCTCACTGAAGCTTTCTTT.

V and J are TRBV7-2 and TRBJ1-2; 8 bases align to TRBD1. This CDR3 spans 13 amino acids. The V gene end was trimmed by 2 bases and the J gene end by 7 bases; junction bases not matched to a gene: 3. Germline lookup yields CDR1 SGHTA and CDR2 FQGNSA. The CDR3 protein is CASSLRTGPGYTF. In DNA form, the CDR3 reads TGTGCCAGCAGCTTAAGGACAGGGCCTGGCTACACCTTC.

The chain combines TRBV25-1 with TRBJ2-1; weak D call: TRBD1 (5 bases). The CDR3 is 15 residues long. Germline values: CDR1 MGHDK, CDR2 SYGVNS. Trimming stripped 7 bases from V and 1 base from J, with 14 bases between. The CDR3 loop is CASTHQGKSYNEQFF. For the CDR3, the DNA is TGTGCCAGCACCCACCAGGGAAAGTCCTACAATGAGCAGTTCTTC.

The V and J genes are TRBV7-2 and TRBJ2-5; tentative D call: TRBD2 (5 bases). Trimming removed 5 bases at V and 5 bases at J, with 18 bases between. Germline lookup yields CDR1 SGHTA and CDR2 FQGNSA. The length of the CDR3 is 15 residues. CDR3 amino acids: CASSRSGSGEETQYF. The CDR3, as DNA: TGTGCCAGCAGCCGGAGTGGGAGCGGTGAGGAGACCCAGTACTTC.

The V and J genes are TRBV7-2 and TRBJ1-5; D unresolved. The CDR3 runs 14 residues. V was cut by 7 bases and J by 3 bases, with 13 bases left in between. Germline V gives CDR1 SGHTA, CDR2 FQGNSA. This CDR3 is CASNSPGSNQPQHF. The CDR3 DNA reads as TGTGCCAGCAACTCCCCGGGGTCCAATCAGCCCCAGCATTTT.

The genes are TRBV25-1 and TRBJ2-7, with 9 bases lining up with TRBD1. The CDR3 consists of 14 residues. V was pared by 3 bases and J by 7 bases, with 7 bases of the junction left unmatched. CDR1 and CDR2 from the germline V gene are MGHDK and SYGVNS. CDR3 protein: CASSEDRTGVEQYF. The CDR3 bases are TGTGCCAGCAGTGAGGATCGGACAGGGGTTGAGCAGTACTTC.

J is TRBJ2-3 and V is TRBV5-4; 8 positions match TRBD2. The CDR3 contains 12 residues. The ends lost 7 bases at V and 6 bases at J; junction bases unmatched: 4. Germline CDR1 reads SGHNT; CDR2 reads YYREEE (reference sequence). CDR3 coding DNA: TGTGCCAGCTCCGGGAGGGACGATACGCAGTATTTT. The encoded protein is CASSGRDDTQYF.

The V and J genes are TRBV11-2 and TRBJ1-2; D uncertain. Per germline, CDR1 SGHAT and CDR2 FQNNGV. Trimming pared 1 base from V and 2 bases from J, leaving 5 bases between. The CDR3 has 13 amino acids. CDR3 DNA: TGTGCCAGCAGCTTAGTCCCGAACTATGGCTACACCTTC. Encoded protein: CASSLVPNYGYTF.

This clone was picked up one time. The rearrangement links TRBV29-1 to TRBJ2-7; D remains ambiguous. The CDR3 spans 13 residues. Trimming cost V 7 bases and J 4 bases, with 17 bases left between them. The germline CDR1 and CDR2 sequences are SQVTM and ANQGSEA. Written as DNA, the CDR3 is TGCAGCGCCTTGGGTGGGCAGACGTACGAGCAGTACTTC. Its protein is CSALGGQTYEQYF.

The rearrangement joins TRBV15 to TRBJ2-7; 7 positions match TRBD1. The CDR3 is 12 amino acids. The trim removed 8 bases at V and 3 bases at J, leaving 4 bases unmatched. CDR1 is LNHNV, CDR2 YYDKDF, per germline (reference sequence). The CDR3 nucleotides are TGTGCCACCGAGGACAGGTACTACGAGCAGTACTTC. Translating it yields CATEDRYYEQYF.

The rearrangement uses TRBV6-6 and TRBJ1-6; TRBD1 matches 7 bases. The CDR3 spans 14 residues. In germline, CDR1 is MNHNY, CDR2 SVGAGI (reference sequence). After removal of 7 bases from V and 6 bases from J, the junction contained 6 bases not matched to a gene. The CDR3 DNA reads TGTGCCAGCAAGGCGACAGGGTCTAATTCACCCCTCCACTTT. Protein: CASKATGSNSPLHF.

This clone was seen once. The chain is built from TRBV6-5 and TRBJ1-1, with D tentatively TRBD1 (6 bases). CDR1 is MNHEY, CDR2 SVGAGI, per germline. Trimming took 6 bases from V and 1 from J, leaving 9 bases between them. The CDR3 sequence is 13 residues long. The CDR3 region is CASRRGQNTEAFF. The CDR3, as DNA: TGTGCCAGCAGACGGGGACAGAACACTGAAGCTTTCTTT.

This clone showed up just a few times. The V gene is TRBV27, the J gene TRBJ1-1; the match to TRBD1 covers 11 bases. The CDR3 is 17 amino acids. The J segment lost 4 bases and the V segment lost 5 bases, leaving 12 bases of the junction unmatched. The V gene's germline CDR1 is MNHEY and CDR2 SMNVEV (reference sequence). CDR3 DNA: TGTGCCAGCAGTGTAGGACAGGGGGCTATCGTTCGCACTGAAGCTTTCTTT. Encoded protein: CASSVGQGAIVRTEAFF.

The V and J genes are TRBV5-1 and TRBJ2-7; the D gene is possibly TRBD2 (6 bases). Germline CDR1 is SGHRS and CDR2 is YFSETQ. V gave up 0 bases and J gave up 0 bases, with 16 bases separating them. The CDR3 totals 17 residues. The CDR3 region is CASSLERNRESSYEQYF. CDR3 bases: TGCGCCAGCAGCTTGGAGAGGAACCGGGAGAGCTCCTACGAGCAGTACTTC.

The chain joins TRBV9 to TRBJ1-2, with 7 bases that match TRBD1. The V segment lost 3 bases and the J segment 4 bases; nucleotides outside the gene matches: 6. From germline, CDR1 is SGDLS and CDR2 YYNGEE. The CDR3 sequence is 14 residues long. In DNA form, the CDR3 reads TGTGCCAGCAGCGCAACCGGGACAGTCTATGGCTACACCTTC. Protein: CASSATGTVYGYTF.

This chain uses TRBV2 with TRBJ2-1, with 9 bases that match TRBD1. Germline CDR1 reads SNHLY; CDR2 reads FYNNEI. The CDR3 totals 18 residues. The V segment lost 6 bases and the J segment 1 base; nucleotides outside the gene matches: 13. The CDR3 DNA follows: TGTGCCAGCAGCGATACGGGACAGGGAACAGGGTCCTACAATGAGCAGTTCTTC. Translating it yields CASSDTGQGTGSYNEQFF.

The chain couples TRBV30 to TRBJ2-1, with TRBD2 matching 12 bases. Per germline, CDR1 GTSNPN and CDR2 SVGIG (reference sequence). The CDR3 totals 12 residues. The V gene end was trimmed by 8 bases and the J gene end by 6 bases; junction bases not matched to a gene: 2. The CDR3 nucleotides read TGTGCCGGGACTAGCGGGTTCAATGAGCAGTTCTTC. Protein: CAGTSGFNEQFF.

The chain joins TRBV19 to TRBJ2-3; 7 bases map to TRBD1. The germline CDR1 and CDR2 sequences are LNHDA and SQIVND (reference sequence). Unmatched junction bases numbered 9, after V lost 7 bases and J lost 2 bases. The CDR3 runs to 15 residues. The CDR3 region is CASTPQGVLTDTQYF. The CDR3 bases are TGTGCCAGTACTCCGCAGGGGGTCCTCACAGATACGCAGTATTTT.

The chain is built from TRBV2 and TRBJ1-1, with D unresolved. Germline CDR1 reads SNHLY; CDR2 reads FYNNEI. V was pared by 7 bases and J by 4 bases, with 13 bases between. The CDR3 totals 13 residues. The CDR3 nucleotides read TGTGCCAGCACCGGAGGGCGAACCACTGAAGCTTTCTTT. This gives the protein CASTGGRTTEAFF. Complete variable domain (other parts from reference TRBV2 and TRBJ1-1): EPEVTQTPSHQVTQMGQEVILRCVPISNHLYFYWYRQILGQKVEFLVSFYNNEISEKSEIFDDQFSVERPDGSNFTLKIRSTKLEDSAMYFCASTGGRTTEAFFGQGTRLTVV.

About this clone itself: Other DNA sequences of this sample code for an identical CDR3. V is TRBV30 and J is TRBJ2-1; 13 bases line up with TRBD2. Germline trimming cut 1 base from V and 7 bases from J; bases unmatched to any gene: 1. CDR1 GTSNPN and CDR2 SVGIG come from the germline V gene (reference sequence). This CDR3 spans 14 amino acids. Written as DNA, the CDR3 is TGTGCCTGGAGTGGACTAGCGGGAGGTAATGAGCAGTTCTTC. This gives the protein CAWSGLAGGNEQFF.

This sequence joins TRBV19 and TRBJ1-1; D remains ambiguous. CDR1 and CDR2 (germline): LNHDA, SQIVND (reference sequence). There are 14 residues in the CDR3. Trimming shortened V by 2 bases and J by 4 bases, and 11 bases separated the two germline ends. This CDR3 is CASSILARGTEAFF. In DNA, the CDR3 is TGTGCCAGTAGTATATTAGCCCGCGGCACTGAAGCTTTCTTT. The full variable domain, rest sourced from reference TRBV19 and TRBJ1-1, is DGGITQSPKYLFRKEGQNVTLSCEQNLNHDAMYWYRQDPGQGLRLIYYSQIVNDFQKGDIAEGYSVSREKKESFPLTVTSAQKNPTAFYLCASSILARGTEAFFGQGTRLTVV.

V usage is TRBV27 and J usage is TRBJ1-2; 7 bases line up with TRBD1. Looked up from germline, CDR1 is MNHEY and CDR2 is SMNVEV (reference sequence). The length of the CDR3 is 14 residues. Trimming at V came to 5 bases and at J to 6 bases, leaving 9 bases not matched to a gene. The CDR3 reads CASSRVDREDGYTF. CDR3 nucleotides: TGTGCCAGCAGTAGGGTTGACAGGGAAGATGGCTACACCTTC.